This T cell receptor (beta chain) derives from a study of blood T cell repertoires in COVID-19. Profiling relied on immunoSEQ multiplex PCR, and the TCRdb table lists in-frame clones only, not all of them. This sample yields roughly 70,000 clones, of which around 82% are seen a single time; around 27% belongs to the top ten. The germline V gene has CDR1 SGHTA and CDR2 FQGNSA. V lost 6 bases and J lost 6; bases outside the gene matches: 20. The CDR3 consists of 18 residues. The chain employs TRBV7-2 and TRBJ2-3; TRBD1 matches 8 bases. The sequencing sample was made of peripheral blood. This sequence originates from a human donor in a cohort sampled during active COVID-19. Here the CDR3 reads CASSLRDRSIRGWDTQYF. The CDR3 DNA reads TGTGCCAGCAGTCTCCGGGACAGGTCGATCCGGGGATGGGATACGCAGTATTTT.